This is a list of T cell receptor beta chains from one sample in a study of blood T cells in healthy people across ages. TCRdb used MiXCR to reprocess the 5' RACE reads, holding one entry per CDR3 protein. The profile shows under 2 million distinct CDR3 sequences, about 35% of them singletons. Sequences were obtained from blood. The receptors derive from a woman in her twenties or thirties in good health. The CDR3 runs from the conserved cysteine through the conserved F or W. A D gene is named only where the DNA matches it firmly. Size tells how often a clone was seen (once, few, many) or the class of an expanded clone, and some rows leave it out.

length	D	size	V	J	CDR3	DNA
13	NA	many	TRBV30	TRBJ1-1	CAYRPRSDTEAFF	TGTGCCTATAGACCGAGATCGGACACTGAAGCTTTCTTT
16	TRBD1	NA	TRBV6-1	TRBJ1-1	CASSAFGGGLNTEAFF	TGTGCCAGCAGTGCCTTCGGAGGGGGCCTGAACACTGAAGCTTTCTTT
17	NA	NA	TRBV19	TRBJ2-1	CASSIRRTAYSYNEQFF	TGTGCCAGTAGTATAAGGAGGACAGCCTACTCCTACAATGAGCAGTTCTTC
13	TRBD1	NA	TRBV29-1	TRBJ1-2	CSVVGTEAYGFTF	TGCAGCGTTGTTGGGACAGAAGCATATGGCTTCACCTTC
15	TRBD2	few	TRBV6-6	TRBJ2-5	CASRRGLAGVETQYF	TGTGCCAGCAGAAGAGGACTAGCGGGAGTTGAGACCCAGTACTTC
11	NA	NA	TRBV12-3/TRBV12-4	TRBJ1-2	CAIGGFGGYTF	TGTGCCATCGGAGGGTTTGGAGGCTACACCTTC
14	NA	many	TRBV29-1	TRBJ2-1	CSVALRGFYNEQFF	TGCAGCGTTGCACTCAGGGGTTTCTACAATGAGCAGTTCTTC
16	NA	few	TRBV13	TRBJ2-7	CASRYTGEVRGYEQYF	TGTGCCAGCAGATATACAGGGGAGGTTCGTGGCTACGAGCAGTACTTC
17	NA	NA	TRBV11-2	TRBJ2-6	CASSLTGGGSGANVLTF	TGTGCCAGCAGCTTAACGGGGGGCGGATCTGGGGCCAACGTCCTGACTTTC
15	TRBD2	many	TRBV29-1	TRBJ2-3	CSVPSRLAGVDTQYF	TGCAGCGTCCCTTCCAGACTAGCGGGAGTAGATACGCAGTATTTT
11	NA	NA	TRBV6-1	TRBJ2-7	CAGSFSYEQYF	TGTGCCGGCAGTTTTTCATACGAGCAGTACTTC
17	TRBD1	NA	TRBV20-1	TRBJ1-3	CSARGMGYRGSGNTIYF	TGCAGTGCTAGAGGGATGGGATACAGGGGGTCTGGAAACACCATATATTTT
17	NA	NA	TRBV20-1	TRBJ1-6	CSALRYPKGSYNSPLHF	TGCAGTGCCCTCCGCTATCCCAAAGGGTCCTATAATTCACCCCTCCACTTT
12	NA	NA	TRBV10-2	TRBJ2-7	CASSASVGEQYF	TGCGCCAGCAGTGCTAGTGTGGGCGAGCAGTACTTC
17	NA	few	TRBV27	TRBJ2-3	CASSPSAGETSTDTQYF	TGTGCCAGCAGTCCGTCGGCAGGGGAAACTAGCACAGATACGCAGTATTTT
13	NA	NA	TRBV7-3	TRBJ2-7	CASGPVPPREQYF	TGTGCCAGCGGGCCTGTTCCCCCCCGCGAGCAGTACTTC
14	NA	few	TRBV6-6	TRBJ2-7	CASSYPDRYHEQYF	TGTGCCAGCAGTTACCCCGACAGGTACCACGAGCAGTACTTC
14	NA	few	TRBV12-3/TRBV12-4	TRBJ2-5	CASSFKTGQETQYF	TGTGCCAGCAGTTTCAAGACAGGCCAAGAGACCCAGTACTTC
12	NA	few	TRBV12-3/TRBV12-4	TRBJ1-6	CASSYRNSPLHF	TGTGCCAGCAGTTACCGGAATTCACCCCTCCACTTT
15	TRBD2	NA	TRBV20-1	TRBJ2-1	CSARSAGGLHNEQFF	TGCAGTGCTAGATCAGCGGGGGGGCTTCACAATGAGCAGTTCTTC
15	NA	few	TRBV28	TRBJ1-6	CASSLSLGRNSPLHF	TGTGCCAGCAGTTTATCGCTGGGTAGGAATTCACCCCTCCACTTT
15	NA	NA	TRBV29-1	TRBJ2-3	CSVEDLALTRRVQYF	TGCAGCGTTGAAGATCTCGCTCTGACTAGGCGGGTGCAGTATTTT
13	NA	NA	TRBV4-2	TRBJ1-4	CASSPRSNEKLFF	TGTGCCAGCAGCCCCCGCAGTAATGAAAAACTGTTTTTT
15	TRBD2	NA	TRBV20-1	TRBJ2-5	CSAVGLAEVGETQYF	TGCAGTGCTGTGGGACTAGCGGAAGTAGGCGAGACCCAGTACTTC
17	NA	NA	TRBV18	TRBJ1-5	CASSPTILDSSNQPQHF	TGTGCCAGCTCACCTACAATTCTCGACTCTAGCAATCAGCCCCAGCATTTT
14	TRBD1	NA	TRBV15	TRBJ2-1	CATSPGRGRYEQFF	TGTGCCACCAGCCCGGGCAGGGGGCGATATGAGCAGTTCTTC
14	NA	NA	TRBV28	TRBJ2-1	CASSPPSGYNEQFF	TGTGCCAGCAGTCCTCCTTCGGGGTACAATGAGCAGTTCTTC
17	TRBD1	NA	TRBV7-7	TRBJ2-6	CASSPSRTGTGANVLTF	TGTGCCAGCAGCCCGAGCAGGACAGGGACTGGGGCCAACGTCCTGACTTTC
12	TRBD1	many	TRBV29-1	TRBJ1-2	CSVGTGFYSYTF	TGCAGCGTTGGGACAGGATTCTATAGCTACACCTTC
15	TRBD2	NA	TRBV6-1	TRBJ2-3	CASSGLAGEGDTQYF	TGTGCCAGCTCCGGACTAGCGGGAGAGGGAGATACGCAGTATTTT
13	TRBD1	many	TRBV29-1	TRBJ1-2	CSVDGQGSYGYTF	TGCAGCGTCGACGGACAGGGTAGCTATGGCTACACCTTC
15	TRBD2	few	TRBV12-3/TRBV12-4	TRBJ2-7	CASSPGGTYPYEQYF	TGTGCCAGCAGTCCCGGGGGGACGTACCCCTACGAGCAGTACTTC
17	TRBD2	NA	TRBV28	TRBJ2-1	CASSSSGGHSSYNEQFF	TGTGCCAGCAGTTCTAGCGGAGGGCACTCCTCCTACAATGAGCAGTTCTTC
13	NA	few	TRBV27	TRBJ1-1	CASSLVLGLEAFF	TGTGCCAGCAGTTTGGTGTTGGGTCTTGAAGCTTTCTTT
14	NA	NA	TRBV7-8	TRBJ2-3	CASSPWADTDTQYF	TGTGCCAGCAGCCCATGGGCGGACACAGATACGCAGTATTTT
17	TRBD1	NA	TRBV29-1	TRBJ2-3	CSVEDLTGQGVTDTQYF	TGCAGCGTTGAAGATCTTACGGGACAGGGGGTAACAGATACGCAGTATTTT
15	NA	NA	TRBV9	TRBJ1-2	CASSVAATSIYGYTF	TGTGCCAGCAGCGTAGCGGCAACGAGCATCTATGGCTACACCTTC
16	NA	NA	TRBV7-2	TRBJ2-7	CASSPHRGGGTYEQYF	TGTGCCAGCAGCCCCCACAGGGGCGGGGGTACCTACGAGCAGTACTTC
15	NA	NA	TRBV9	TRBJ2-1	CASSPSDGTYNEQFF	TGTGCCAGCAGCCCTAGTGATGGGACTTACAATGAGCAGTTCTTC
15	NA	few	TRBV6-1	TRBJ1-6	CASSEQQGANSPLHF	TGTGCCAGCAGTGAGCAACAGGGAGCGAATTCACCCCTCCACTTT
12	NA	many	TRBV13	TRBJ2-7	CASSLGLSEQYF	TGTGCCAGCAGCTTAGGCCTAAGCGAGCAGTACTTC
14	TRBD2	few	TRBV20-1	TRBJ2-3	CSAIGLAGTDTQYF	TGCAGTGCTATCGGCCTAGCGGGCACAGATACGCAGTATTTT
14	NA	once	TRBV5-4	TRBJ1-2	CASSEDGGIGDYTF	TGTGCCAGCAGCGAAGACGGGGGAATCGGTGACTACACCTTC
13	NA	NA	TRBV29-1	TRBJ2-4	CSVLAVDQNIQYF	TGCAGCGTTTTGGCAGTAGACCAAAACATTCAGTACTTC
18	TRBD2	many	TRBV4-1	TRBJ2-3	CASSQGIAGLLNRDTQYF	TGCGCCAGCAGCCAAGGGATAGCGGGACTCCTAAACCGAGATACGCAGTATTTT
17	TRBD1	NA	TRBV6-1	TRBJ2-7	CASSGLQETGATYEQYF	TGTGCCAGCAGTGGTCTCCAGGAGACAGGGGCGACGTACGAGCAGTATTTC
12	NA	NA	TRBV20-1	TRBJ1-2	CSARTDEYGYTF	TGCAGTGCTCGGACGGACGAGTATGGCTACACCTTC
15	TRBD2	NA	TRBV3-1	TRBJ2-7	CASSQGAGVIYEQYF	TGTGCCAGCAGCCAAGGAGCGGGGGTCATCTACGAGCAGTACTTC
12	NA	NA	TRBV2	TRBJ1-2	CASSSYDYGYTF	TGTGCCAGCTCCTCCTACGACTATGGCTACACCTTC
16	TRBD1	few	TRBV5-1	TRBJ2-7	CASSPLGQGRSYEQYF	TGCGCCAGCAGCCCCCTCGGACAGGGTCGATCCTACGAGCAGTACTTC
14	NA	NA	TRBV3-1	TRBJ1-1	CASSQVPQGTEAFF	TGTGCCAGCAGCCAAGTCCCCCAGGGTACTGAAGCTTTCTTT
15	TRBD1	NA	TRBV5-1	TRBJ2-5	CASSSDRSPQETQYF	TGCGCCAGCAGCTCGGACAGGAGCCCGCAAGAGACCCAGTACTTC
16	TRBD1	NA	TRBV10-3	TRBJ2-1	CAISVRRDSGYNEQFF	TGTGCCATCAGTGTACGTCGGGACAGCGGTTACAATGAGCAGTTCTTC
17	TRBD2	many	TRBV28	TRBJ2-3	CASSFPREEVSTDTQYF	TGTGCCAGCAGTTTCCCGCGGGAGGAGGTCAGCACAGATACGCAGTATTTT
17	NA	few	TRBV28	TRBJ2-5	CASSQSINPGLQETQYF	TGTGCCAGCAGTCAGAGCATCAACCCCGGACTCCAAGAGACCCAGTACTTC
17	TRBD2	NA	TRBV27	TRBJ2-3	CTSSPLTSGGVSDTQYF	TGTACCAGCAGCCCTCTGACTAGCGGGGGGGTCTCAGATACGCAGTATTTT
14	NA	NA	TRBV7-9	TRBJ1-1	CASSRPDGDTEAFF	TGTGCCAGCAGCCGCCCGGACGGAGACACTGAAGCTTTCTTT
14	NA	few	TRBV11-2	TRBJ2-7	CASSSPPGPYEQYF	TGTGCCAGCAGCTCTCCGCCGGGTCCCTACGAGCAGTACTTC
12	NA	NA	TRBV5-6	TRBJ1-2	CASSLGSIRYTF	TGTGCCAGCAGCTTGGGTAGTATTCGCTACACCTTC